The sequence of this T cell receptor (beta chain) was determined in a study of blood T cell repertoires in COVID-19. Sequenced by immunoSEQ multiplex PCR; TCRdb stores in-frame clones only, minus some. The sample carries about 160,000 clones, about 80% recorded once. This clone was seen a handful of times. Looked up from germline, CDR1 is MDHEN and CDR2 is SYDVKM. There are 13 residues in the CDR3. The V gene lost 8 bases and the J gene lost 0 bases, with 9 bases spanning the gap. This clonotype originated in a woman between 40 and 50 years old with COVID-19, enrolled during active disease. The sequenced sample consisted of peripheral blood. V and J are TRBV28 and TRBJ2-3, with TRBD1 as a possible D gene (6 bases). The CDR3 coding sequence is TGTGCCAGCCGACAGGCTAGCACAGATACGCAGTATTTT. This sequence encodes CASRQASTDTQYF.